The next 17 T cell receptor beta chains were all read from a single sample in a study of patients and donors after allogeneic stem cell transplantation. TCRdb re-called the RT-PCR reads through MiXCR, storing one row per CDR3 protein. The sample records 150,000 to 200,000 distinct CDR3 sequences, around two fifths being singletons. The material sequenced was blood, either unsorted or a sorted T cell fraction (not recorded which). These receptors all stem from a human donor who was either an allogeneic HSCT recipient or a stem cell or donor lymphocyte infusion donor (not recorded which). It is not recorded whose cells these are; they may come from a transplant donor.

This clonotype turned up a few times. The chain is built from TRBV20-1 and TRBJ1-1; possibly TRBD1 for D (5 bases). The CDR3 is 13 amino acids. Trimming took off 6 bases at V and 1 base at J, with 12 bases between the two ends. Germline V gene sequence: CDR1 DFQATT, CDR2 SNEGSKA (reference sequence). The CDR3 sequence: CSARGAGNTEAFF. The DNA of the CDR3 is TGCAGTGCCCGAGGGGCCGGGAACACTGAAGCTTTCTTT.

V and J are TRBV12-3 or TRBV12-4 and TRBJ1-2; no clear D gene. Deletions cut 5 bases from V and 4 bases from J, with 14 bases between. The CDR3 covers 14 residues. CDR3 residues: CASSLAELSYGYTF. The CDR3 coding sequence is TGTGCCAGCAGTCTGGCCGAATTAAGCTATGGCTACACCTTC.

In its sample, this clonotype was seen once. The chain combines TRBV28 with TRBJ2-3; no reliable D call. Germline-derived CDR1 and CDR2 are MDHEN and SYDVKM. Trimming removed 5 bases from V and 7 bases from J, with 13 bases in between. The CDR3 length is 13 residues. The DNA of the CDR3 is TGTGCCAGCAGTGCCATTTCCGGCTATACGCAGTATTTT. Translation: CASSAISGYTQYF. Supplemented by reference TRBV28 and TRBJ2-3, the full variable domain reads DVKVTQSSRYLVKRTGEKVFLECVQDMDHENMFWYRQDPGLGLRLIYFSYDVKMKEKGDIPEGYSVSREKKERFSLILESASTNQTSMYLCASSAISGYTQYFGPGTRLTVL.

The rearrangement joins TRBV7-2 to TRBJ1-2; D perhaps matches TRBD1 (6 bases). Trimming removed 5 bases at V and 0 bases at J, with 13 bases between. The germline V gene has CDR1 SGHTA and CDR2 FQGNSA. The CDR3 runs 15 residues. As DNA, the CDR3 is TGTGCCAGCAGCCCCGGACAGTTAGCTAACTATGGCTACACCTTC. Protein sequence: CASSPGQLANYGYTF.

This clonotype was recorded only once. This chain uses TRBV29-1 with TRBJ2-7; D unclear. V was cut by 4 bases and J by 6 bases, with 13 bases left in between. Per the germline V gene, CDR1 is SQVTM and CDR2 is ANQGSEA. This CDR3 is 12 amino acids long. In DNA form, the CDR3 reads TGCAGCGTTGTGCGCCAGGTGGGCGAGCAGTACTTC. Translated, it gives CSVVRQVGEQYF.

V is TRBV4-1 and J is TRBJ1-1; tentatively, D is TRBD1 (5 bases). Deletions cut 3 bases from V and 3 bases from J, with 20 bases between. The CDR3 has 17 amino acids. Germline-derived CDR1 and CDR2 are MGHRA and YSYEKL. CDR3 nucleotide sequence: TGCGCCAGCAGCCATGAACGGGGCAGGTCGACCGACACTGAAGCTTTCTTT. Residues: CASSHERGRSTDTEAFF.

This clonotype has just a few counts. The chain joins TRBV20-1 to TRBJ2-7, with D unclear. The length of the CDR3 is 13 residues. Germline CDR1 DFQATT, CDR2 SNEGSKA (reference sequence). With 6 bases removed from V and 4 bases from J, the gap between germline ends came to 16 bases. CDR3 coding DNA: TGCAGTGCCGAAACACCAGGTTCTTACGAGCAGTACTTC. This encodes CSAETPGSYEQYF.

This clonotype was seen a few times. This rearrangement joins TRBV29-1 to TRBJ1-2; D ambiguous. The germline V and J ends were trimmed by 7 bases and 2 bases, with 11 bases remaining between them. The CDR3 totals 12 residues. Germline-derived CDR1 and CDR2 are SQVTM and ANQGSEA. The CDR3 sequence: CSGGELNYGYTF. The CDR3 DNA is TGCAGCGGCGGAGAACTCAACTATGGCTACACCTTC.

V usage is TRBV9 and J usage is TRBJ1-2, with D perhaps TRBD1 (6 bases). Trimming stripped 1 base from V and 6 bases from J, with 10 bases between. Germline CDR1 reads SGDLS; CDR2 reads YYNGEE. CDR3 size: 13 residues. In DNA form, the CDR3 reads TGTGCCAGCAGCGTAACAGGGTTCGATGGCTACACCTTC. Encoded protein: CASSVTGFDGYTF.

The CDR3 is CSVETLGPSGNTIYF. The DNA for the CDR3 is TGCAGCGTTGAAACGCTCGGGCCCTCTGGAAACACCATATATTTT. The chain carries TRBV29-1 and TRBJ1-3; D is ambiguous. The CDR3 is 15 amino acids. Trimming cost V 2 bases and J 0 bases, with 11 bases left between them. In germline, CDR1 is SQVTM, CDR2 ANQGSEA.

This clonotype was detected only a few times. The chain links TRBV4-2 to TRBJ2-2; 8 nucleotides agree with TRBD2. The CDR3 length is 15 residues. Germline V gives CDR1 LGHNA, CDR2 YNFKEQ. With V trimmed by 4 bases and J by 4 bases, 5 bases remained unmatched. In DNA form, the CDR3 reads TGTGCCAGCAGCCCAGCGGGAGTATCCACCGGGGAGCTGTTTTTT. It codes for CASSPAGVSTGELFF.

The J gene is TRBJ2-1, the V gene TRBV7-2, with TRBD2 matching over 12 bases. Germline V gene data show CDR1 as SGHTA and CDR2 as FQGNSA. The length of the CDR3 is 17 residues. V was pared by 5 bases and J by 3 bases, with 8 bases of the junction left unmatched. The CDR3 DNA is TGTGCCAGCAGCAGGACTAGCGGGACTCGTTTCTACAATGAGCAGTTCTTC. It yields the protein CASSRTSGTRFYNEQFF. The variable domain in full, completed from reference TRBV7-2 and TRBJ2-1, reads GAGVSQSPSNKVTEKGKDVELRCDPISGHTALYWYRQSLGQGLEFLIYFQGNSAPDKSGLPSDRFSAERTGGSVSTLTIQRTQQEDSAVYLCASSRTSGTRFYNEQFFGPGTRLTVL.

The J gene is TRBJ1-2, the V gene TRBV9, with D unclear. V was trimmed by 3 bases and J by 4 bases, leaving 13 bases between them. Germline V gene sequence: CDR1 SGDLS, CDR2 YYNGEE. This CDR3 spans 14 amino acids. The CDR3 region is CASSAFGDSYGYTF. Here the CDR3 DNA reads TGTGCCAGCAGCGCCTTCGGGGATTCCTATGGCTACACCTTC.

This chain uses TRBV3-1 with TRBJ2-3, with 11 bases identical to TRBD2. The J segment lost 4 bases and the V segment lost 0 bases, leaving 3 bases of the junction unmatched. Germline V CDR1 and CDR2: LGHDT, YNNKEL (reference sequence). This CDR3 is built from 16 residues. CDR3 bases: TGTGCCAGCAGCCAAGAGGGACTAGCGGCCCCAGATACGCAGTATTTT. Amino acid sequence: CASSQEGLAAPDTQYF.

The chain recombines TRBV5-6 with TRBJ1-4, with D perhaps matching TRBD1 (6 bases). The V and J ends lost 2 bases and 6 bases respectively, with 17 bases between them. CDR3 size: 16 residues. From germline, CDR1 is SGHDT and CDR2 YYEEEE. CDR3 DNA sequence: TGTGCCAGCAGCTTAGGGACCGGGACAAGTCATGAAAAACTGTTTTTT. Encoded protein: CASSLGTGTSHEKLFF.

This chain joins TRBV28 and TRBJ2-3; the match to TRBD1 covers 7 bases. Germline V gene sequence: CDR1 MDHEN, CDR2 SYDVKM. CDR3 length equals 17 residues. V shed 3 bases, J shed 2 bases, and the junction held 11 bases outside the gene matches. CDR3 protein: CASSFGRQGSVTDTQYF. CDR3 bases: TGTGCCAGCAGTTTCGGACGACAGGGAAGCGTCACAGATACGCAGTATTTT.

The CDR3 loop is CASSLDFLFVEDKWTEAFF. CDR3 sequence (DNA): TGTGCCAGCAGTTTAGATTTTCTATTTGTTGAGGACAAGTGGACTGAAGCTTTCTTT. The chain is built from TRBV12-3 or TRBV12-4 and TRBJ1-1; D is possibly TRBD1 (5 bases). The CDR3 sequence is 19 residues long. Trimming pared 1 base from V and 5 bases from J, leaving 26 bases between.